This T cell receptor beta chain was profiled in a study of CD8+ T cells in alopecia areata. As for the study in general: The percentage of affected scalp area served as the score of severity for treated patients. Study results and limitations: Lesional scalp, notably in alopecia totalis/universalis, had clonality above that of normal scalp. Both scalp clonality and the expanded CD8+ clones among the top 100 showed a significant decrease with tofacitinib.

The sample's treatment: oral pan-JAK inhibitor, 5-10 mg twice daily. Alopecia areata patients provided lesional scalp punch biopsies and peripheral blood, both collected for the study. Germline lookup yields CDR1 SGHTA and CDR2 FQGNSA. Between the trimmed V and J ends, which lost 2 bases and 7 bases, there was a span of 9 bases. The CDR3 covers 13 residues. There are a few counts of this clone. Its antigen is not known. cDNA serving as the sequencing template came from extracted, reverse transcribed RNA. Sequenced by immunoSEQ multiplex PCR; TCRdb stores in-frame clones only, minus some. The repertoire consists of roughly 200,000 clones, with approximately 47% occurring once and the leading ten covering roughly 2.6%.

This receptor was obtained from a human donor with alopecia areata. The rearrangement links TRBV7-2 to TRBJ2-1; D gene unclear. The specimen comprised CD4+ T cells sorted from blood, sampled at roughly week 36, from a patient treated with tofacitinib. Written as DNA, the CDR3 is TGTGCCAGCAGCTTAAGAGCCTGGAATGAGCAGTTCTTC. Translated, it gives CASSLRAWNEQFF.